The rows below give T cell receptor beta chains drawn from one sample of a study of control samples from healthy donors and cancer patients. Profiling relied on immunoSEQ multiplex PCR, and the TCRdb table lists in-frame clones only, not all of them. This table has around 190,000 clones, around 89% appearing once. The source material was blood. These TCRs come from a woman aged 50 to 60 in good health. Each CDR3 is given with its conserved first and last residue. Each record gives: D gene, V gene, CDR3 protein. The D gene is left open where the match is weak.

d_call: -
v_call: TRBV7-6
cdr3_aa: CASSSIRDPAKGNEQFF

d_call: TRBD2
v_call: TRBV5-1
cdr3_aa: CASSLGPSGAGANTGELFF

d_call: TRBD2
v_call: TRBV5-6
cdr3_aa: CASSPAGLAGVSYEQYF

d_call: -
v_call: TRBV10-3
cdr3_aa: CAIVGHPHNEQFF

d_call: -
v_call: TRBV10-3
cdr3_aa: CAISDRVSGELFF

d_call: -
v_call: TRBV19
cdr3_aa: CASSMKPGAYEQYF

d_call: TRBD1
v_call: TRBV6-1
cdr3_aa: CASSEYRGNGYTF

d_call: TRBD2
v_call: TRBV4-3
cdr3_aa: CASSHTGTSGITDTQYF

d_call: -
v_call: TRBV7-8
cdr3_aa: CASSLVTGNTEAFF

d_call: -
v_call: TRBV27
cdr3_aa: CASSLGTDTQYF

d_call: -
v_call: TRBV11-2
cdr3_aa: CASSLEGRVYYGYTF

d_call: -
v_call: TRBV12-5
cdr3_aa: CASSRASPGGELFF

d_call: -
v_call: TRBV9
cdr3_aa: CASSVALLDYNEQFF

d_call: TRBD2
v_call: TRBV7-3
cdr3_aa: CASSLSAGVADTQYF